Listed here is a single TCR beta chain. The use of a sample-barcoded 5' primer and a J-beta primer mix characterized a second PCR of about 7 to 12 cycles. In TCRdb, the 5' RACE reads were re-called with MiXCR into one record per CDR3 protein. The sample records about 780,000 distinct CDR3 sequences, roughly 24% being singletons. The V end lost 2 bases, the J end lost 5 bases, and 15 bases lay between the germline ends. The CDR3 spans 15 residues. Per the germline V gene, CDR1 is SGHRS and CDR2 is YFSETQ. This sample is part of a study of blood T cells in healthy people across ages. This same sample was also part of a study on T cells of mothers and their children.

The genes are TRBV5-1 and TRBJ2-3; tentatively, D is TRBD2 (7 bases). This TCR derives from a boy aged 5 to 17 in good health. The sequencing sample was made of blood. CDR3 nucleotide sequence: TGCGCCAGCAGCTTAAGGTGGGGGGGCCAAGATACGCAGTATTTT. Protein product: CASSLRWGGQDTQYF.